These 8 T cell receptor beta chains were all obtained from the same sample, sequenced in a study of breast tumors, draining lymph nodes, adjacent tissues. From the multiplex PCR reads, TCRdb called clonotypes with MiXCR, one entry per CDR3 protein. The data show 200,000 to 250,000 distinct CDR3 sequences, 30% to 35% seen once. Samples came from axillary lymph nodes draining the breast cancer. Sequencing was done on a sample of axillary lymph node tissue. These receptors all stem from a female donor with breast cancer. Some clones in this sample may be carry-over from other donors' samples.

This sequence joins TRBV10-3 and TRBJ1-2; the match to TRBD1 covers 11 bases. There are 14 residues in the CDR3. Looked up from germline, CDR1 is ENHRY and CDR2 is SYGVKD. The V segment lost 10 bases and the J segment 4 bases; nucleotides outside the gene matches: 8. CDR3 region: CATGQGARVYGYTF. For the CDR3, the DNA is TGTGCCACTGGACAGGGGGCAAGGGTCTATGGCTACACCTTC.

This clonotype was detected many times. The genes are TRBV7-2 and TRBJ1-5; maybe TRBD1 (6 bases). In germline, CDR1 is SGHTA, CDR2 FQGNSA. Trimming stripped 5 bases from V and 0 bases from J, with 11 bases between. The CDR3 consists of 15 residues. The CDR3 sequence is CASSLTGISNQPQHF. CDR3 coding DNA: TGTGCCAGCAGCCTGACAGGCATTAGCAATCAGCCCCAGCATTTT. The entire variable domain, with the rest obtained from reference TRBV7-2 and TRBJ1-5, is as follows: GAGVSQSPSNKVTEKGKDVELRCDPISGHTALYWYRQSLGQGLEFLIYFQGNSAPDKSGLPSDRFSAERTGGSVSTLTIQRTQQEDSAVYLCASSLTGISNQPQHFGDGTRLSIL.

Many counts were recorded for this clonotype. The genes are TRBV12-3 or TRBV12-4 and TRBJ1-4; 10 positions agree with TRBD1. V trimming: 4 bases; J trimming: 11 bases; junction bases outside the gene matches: 16. This CDR3 comprises 17 residues. As DNA, the CDR3 is TGTGCCAGCAGTTCTGGCGGGACAGGGGATCACCACGGGAAACTGTTTTTT. Protein: CASSSGGTGDHHGKLFF.

This clonotype was seen repeatedly, ten times or more. The chain employs TRBV11-3 and TRBJ1-4, with a tentative D call TRBD1 (5 bases). V was shortened by 5 bases and J by 8 bases, with 15 bases between the two germline ends. Germline CDR1 reads SGHNT; CDR2 reads YENEEA. The CDR3 consists of 14 residues. The CDR3 DNA reads as TGTGCCAGCAGCCCACTTGCAGGGAGCGAAAAACTGTTTTTT. Translation gives CASSPLAGSEKLFF.

The V and J genes are TRBV15 and TRBJ2-1; 11 bases align to TRBD2. The germline gives CDR1 LNHNV, CDR2 YYDKDF (reference sequence). J lost 5 bases, V lost 0 bases, and 6 bases had no gene match. This CDR3 has 17 residues. CDR3 sequence reads: CATSRDWLAGGHNEQFF. The CDR3 DNA follows: TGTGCCACCAGCAGAGATTGGCTAGCGGGAGGTCACAATGAGCAGTTCTTC. The full variable domain, rest sourced from reference TRBV15 and TRBJ2-1, is DAMVIQNPRYQVTQFGKPVTLSCSQTLNHNVMYWYQQKSSQAPKLLFHYYDKDFNNEADTPDNFQSRRPNTSFCFLDIRSPGLGDTAMYLCATSRDWLAGGHNEQFFGPGTRLTVL.

The table lists this clonotype with many counts. This chain links TRBV19 with TRBJ2-1; D tentatively fits TRBD1 or TRBD2 (7 bases each). The germline gives CDR1 LNHDA, CDR2 SQIVND (reference sequence). Trimming took off 7 bases at V and 4 bases at J, with 17 bases between the two ends. The CDR3 consists of 15 residues. The CDR3 loop is CASTPTGRGYNEQFF. The CDR3 DNA reads TGTGCCAGTACCCCGACAGGGAGGGGGTACAATGAGCAGTTCTTC.

This clonotype was detected many times. CDR3 in DNA: TGTGCCAGTAGCCCCGGGACAGGGGGCTCTGGAAACACCATATATTTT. This encodes CASSPGTGGSGNTIYF. J is TRBJ1-3 and V is TRBV19; TRBD1 matches 11 bases. The CDR3 has 16 amino acids. Germline V lookup: CDR1 LNHDA, CDR2 SQIVND (reference sequence). V shed 6 bases, J shed 0 bases, and the junction held 4 bases outside the gene matches.

This clonotype was seen a handful of times. The rearrangement joins TRBV27 to TRBJ2-5, with D perhaps TRBD1 (6 bases). The length of the CDR3 is 15 residues. V was shortened by 5 bases and J by 4 bases, with 17 bases between the two germline ends. Germline V gives CDR1 MNHEY, CDR2 SMNVEV (reference sequence). The CDR3 nucleotides read TGTGCCAGCAGTCCTCAGGACAGTTATTCAGAGACCCAGTACTTC. Protein sequence: CASSPQDSYSETQYF.